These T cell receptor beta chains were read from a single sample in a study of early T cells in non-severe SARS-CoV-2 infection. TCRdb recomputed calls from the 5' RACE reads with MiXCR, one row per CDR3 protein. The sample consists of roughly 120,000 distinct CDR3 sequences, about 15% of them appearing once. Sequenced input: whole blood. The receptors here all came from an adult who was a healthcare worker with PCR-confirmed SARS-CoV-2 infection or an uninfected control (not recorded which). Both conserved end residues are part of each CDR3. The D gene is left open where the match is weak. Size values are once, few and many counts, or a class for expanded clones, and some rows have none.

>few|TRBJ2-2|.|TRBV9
TGTGCCAGCAGCGTGGCCCCCGGGGAGCTGTTTTTT
CASSVAPGELFF
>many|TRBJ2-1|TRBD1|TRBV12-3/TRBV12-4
TGTGCCAGCAGTTTCCGAGGGGGCGCATCCTACAATGAGCAGTTCTTC
CASSFRGGASYNEQFF
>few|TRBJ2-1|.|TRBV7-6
TGTGCCAGCAGCTTAGCGTCAGCCGGTGAGCAGTTCTTC
CASSLASAGEQFF
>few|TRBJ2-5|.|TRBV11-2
TGTGCCAGCAGCTTTACGAGGAAAGAGACCCAGTACTTC
CASSFTRKETQYF
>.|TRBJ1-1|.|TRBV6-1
TGTGCCAACAGTGAAATAACAGCTTTCTTT
CANSEITAFF
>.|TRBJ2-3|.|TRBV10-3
TGTGCCATCAGTGAGTCCGGACTGAGCACAGATACGCAGTATTTT
CAISESGLSTDTQYF
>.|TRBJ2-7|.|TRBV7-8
TGTGCCAGCAGCTTAGACAGGGATCTCTACGAGCAGTACTTC
CASSLDRDLYEQYF
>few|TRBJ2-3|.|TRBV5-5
TGTGCCAGCAGACTACATTTATGGGCGCAGTATTTT
CASRLHLWAQYF
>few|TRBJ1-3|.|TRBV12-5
TGTGCTAGTGGTTTCGGGGGTTCTGGAAACACCATATATTTT
CASGFGGSGNTIYF
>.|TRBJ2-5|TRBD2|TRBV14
TGTGCCAGCAGCCAGCAACTAGCGTCGGAGGGAGAGACCCAGTACTTC
CASSQQLASEGETQYF
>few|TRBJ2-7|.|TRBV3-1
TGTGCCAGCAGCGACGGACTGGTGTACGAGCAGTACTTC
CASSDGLVYEQYF
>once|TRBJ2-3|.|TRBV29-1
TGCAGCGTTGAAAGAGGGGGGCCCACAGATACGCAGTATTTT
CSVERGGPTDTQYF
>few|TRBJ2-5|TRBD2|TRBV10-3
TGTGCCATCAGTGACCTGGACTCCCGAACTAGCGGACAAGAGACCCAGTACTTC
CAISDLDSRTSGQETQYF
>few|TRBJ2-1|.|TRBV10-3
TGTGCCATCAGTGAGTCCCCCCAGGGTGCCCACAATGAGCAGTTCTTC
CAISESPQGAHNEQFF
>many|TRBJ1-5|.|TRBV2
TGTGCCAGCAGTGAGTCCGATCAGCCCCAGCATTTT
CASSESDQPQHF
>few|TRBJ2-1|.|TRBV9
TGTGCCAGCAGCGTAAATCCGGTTCAATCTGGCAATGAGCAGTTCTTC
CASSVNPVQSGNEQFF
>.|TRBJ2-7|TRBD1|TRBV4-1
TGCGCCAGCAGCCCCGGGGCAGGGGGAGAGGAGCAGTACTTC
CASSPGAGGEEQYF
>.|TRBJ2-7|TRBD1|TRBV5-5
TGTGCCAGCAGCTTGGTAGGGGGCTTGAACGAGCAGTACTTC
CASSLVGGLNEQYF
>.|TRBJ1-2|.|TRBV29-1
TGCAGCGTTCAGTCCGGCCCAGGCTATGGCTACACCTTC
CSVQSGPGYGYTF
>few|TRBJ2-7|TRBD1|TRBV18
TGTGCCAGCTCACCCCTTAAGACAGGGGCAAACGAGCAGTACTTC
CASSPLKTGANEQYF
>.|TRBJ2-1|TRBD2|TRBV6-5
TGTGCCAGCAGTCCGGCTAGCGGGACCTCCTACAATGAGCAGTTCTTC
CASSPASGTSYNEQFF
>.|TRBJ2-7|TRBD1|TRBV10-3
TGTGCCATCAGTGAGGGACAGGGGGCTCGAGAGCAGTACTTC
CAISEGQGAREQYF